This is a list of T cell receptor beta chains from one sample in a study of blood T cells in healthy people across ages. TCRdb re-called the 5' RACE reads through MiXCR, storing one row per CDR3 protein. The top ten clones hold around 4% of a sample with roughly 1.5 million distinct CDR3 sequences, approximately 42% of them seen once. Sequencing input: blood. These TCRs come from a woman aged 18-29 years in good health. The CDR3 runs from the conserved cysteine through the conserved F or W. Each record gives: D gene, J gene, clone size, V gene, CDR3 protein, CDR3 DNA. D genes are given only for firm matches. Size is stated for part of the rows, as once, few or many counts, or as a class when the clone is expanded.

>TRBD1|TRBJ2-7|-|TRBV4-3
CASSQVTGQPYEQYF
TGCGCCAGCAGCCAAGTGACAGGGCAACCCTACGAGCAGTACTTC
>TRBD2|TRBJ2-1|-|TRBV9
CASSVGSAGGYNEQFF
TGTGCCAGCAGCGTAGGGTCTGCGGGAGGCTACAATGAGCAGTTCTTC
>TRBD1|TRBJ2-2|-|TRBV6-2/TRBV6-3
CASSPGQGGTGELFF
TGTGCCAGCAGTCCGGGACAGGGAGGAACCGGGGAGCTGTTTTTT
>TRBD1|TRBJ1-4|few|TRBV28
CASSSRTGGSGLKLFF
TGTGCCAGCAGTTCGAGGACAGGGGGTTCAGGCTTGAAACTGTTTTTT
>-|TRBJ1-5|few|TRBV5-1
CASSLNGDRNQPQHF
TGCGCCAGCAGCTTGAATGGGGACCGCAATCAGCCCCAGCATTTT
>-|TRBJ1-1|-|TRBV4-3
CASSQWSDTEAFF
TGCGCCAGCAGCCAATGGTCGGATACTGAAGCTTTCTTT
>TRBD1|TRBJ2-5|few|TRBV20-1
CSASRQGAGEAETQYF
TGCAGTGCTAGCCGACAGGGGGCTGGCGAGGCAGAGACCCAGTACTTC
>-|TRBJ2-1|-|TRBV20-1
CSAPGPGLYKETQFF
TGCAGTGCTCCGGGACCCGGATTGTATAAGGAGACCCAGTTCTTC
>TRBD1|TRBJ2-3|-|TRBV28
CASSEEGSRGRTQYF
TGTGCCAGCAGCGAGGAGGGATCCAGGGGGCGTACGCAGTATTTT
>TRBD1|TRBJ1-1|-|TRBV5-1
CASTPGQGNGEAFF
TGCGCCAGCACCCCGGGACAGGGGAATGGTGAAGCTTTCTTT
>TRBD1|TRBJ1-2|-|TRBV29-1
CSARTGTGYGYTF
TGCAGCGCCCGGACAGGGACTGGCTATGGCTACACCTTC
>TRBD2|TRBJ2-3|-|TRBV3-1
CASAAGGPADTQYF
TGTGCCAGCGCCGCGGGGGGGCCCGCAGATACGCAGTATTTT
>TRBD1|TRBJ1-2|-|TRBV18
CASAPGQGRGNYGYTF
TGTGCCAGCGCGCCGGGACAGGGAAGGGGCAACTATGGCTACACCTTC
>-|TRBJ2-6|-|TRBV29-1
CSATGANVLTF
TGCAGCGCAACTGGGGCCAACGTCCTGACTTTC
>-|TRBJ2-7|-|TRBV5-6
CASSLTGIVTYEQYF
TGTGCCAGCAGCCTCACAGGAATAGTCACCTACGAGCAGTACTTC
>TRBD2|TRBJ2-7|many|TRBV27
CASSYGLAYEQYF
TGTGCCAGCAGCTACGGACTAGCTTACGAGCAGTACTTC
>-|TRBJ1-2|-|TRBV20-1
CSARDMRKDYGYTF
TGCAGTGCTAGAGATATGAGAAAGGACTATGGCTACACCTTC
>-|TRBJ2-3|-|TRBV20-1
CSASAGTADTQYF
TGCAGTGCTAGCGCGGGGACCGCAGATACGCAGTATTTT
>-|TRBJ1-2|few|TRBV11-2
CASSLDTGYYGYTF
TGTGCCAGCAGCTTAGATACGGGTTACTATGGCTACACCTTC
>TRBD1|TRBJ2-3|-|TRBV7-2
CASSLGGQRTDTQYF
TGTGCCAGCAGCTTAGGGGGACAGCGCACAGATACGCAGTATTTT
>-|TRBJ2-3|few|TRBV2
CASGDGRGTQYF
TGTGCCAGCGGAGACGGCCGGGGTACGCAGTATTTT
>-|TRBJ2-7|-|TRBV28
CASSTDRDGEYEQYF
TGTGCCAGCAGCACCGACCGGGACGGAGAATACGAGCAGTACTTC